These 14 T cell receptor beta chains share one sample of origin, sequenced in a study of cytomegalovirus exposure and HLA in healthy donors. In the PCR, 60 Vbeta and 13 Jbeta primers were used. TCRdb's copy holds only in-frame clones and misses some; the assay was immunoSEQ multiplex PCR. Of approximately 130,000 clones listed, around 83% were seen once; the top ten hold about 6.7%. The sequenced material came from PBMCs. These receptors were taken from a woman aged 25 to 39 in good health and CMV-seropositive.

This chain links TRBV12-5 with TRBJ2-3, with a tentative D call TRBD2 (5 bases). This CDR3 has 13 amino acids. V was pared by 3 bases and J by 7 bases, with 11 bases between. Germline V lookup: CDR1 LGHNT, CDR2 FRNRAP. CDR3 bases: TGTGCTAGTGGTTTTTCCGGGATTTATACGCAGTATTTT. Translated, it gives CASGFSGIYTQYF.

The CDR3 protein is CASSRTVGYGYTF. The CDR3 DNA is TGTGCCAGTAGTAGGACAGTCGGCTATGGCTACACCTTC. The chain employs TRBV19 and TRBJ1-2, with D tentatively TRBD1 (6 bases). CDR3 length: 13 residues. Between the trimmed V and J ends, which lost 4 bases and 4 bases, there was a span of 10 bases. CDR1 LNHDA and CDR2 SQIVND come from the germline V gene (reference sequence).

V usage is TRBV2 and J usage is TRBJ2-3; 7 nucleotides match TRBD1. The germline gives CDR1 SNHLY, CDR2 FYNNEI. The CDR3 covers 17 residues. V lost 5 bases and J lost 0; bases outside the gene matches: 11. CDR3 DNA sequence: TGTGCCAGCAGTACTCCTCTCACAGGGGACAGCACAGATACGCAGTATTTT. As protein: CASSTPLTGDSTDTQYF. Looking up the rest from reference TRBV2 and TRBJ2-3 gives the full variable domain: EPEVTQTPSHQVTQMGQEVILRCVPISNHLYFYWYRQILGQKVEFLVSFYNNEISEKSEIFDDQFSVERPDGSNFTLKIRSTKLEDSAMYFCASSTPLTGDSTDTQYFGPGTRLTVL.

The chain couples TRBV15 to TRBJ1-3, with a possible D match to TRBD1 (6 bases). The ends were cut back, 0 bases at V and 4 bases at J, with 10 bases in the middle. Germline loops: CDR1 LNHNV, CDR2 YYDKDF (reference sequence). CDR3 size: 15 residues. The CDR3 nucleotides read TGTGCCACCAGCAGAGACCAGGGGCCAGGAAACACCATATATTTT. Encoded protein: CATSRDQGPGNTIYF.

The rearrangement links TRBV5-1 to TRBJ1-1; D is undetermined. Trimming took 4 bases from V and 2 from J, leaving 12 bases between them. The CDR3 length is 14 residues. Germline loops: CDR1 SGHRS, CDR2 YFSETQ. CDR3 region: CASSQDGLNTEAFF. The CDR3 region has the DNA TGCGCCAGCAGCCAGGACGGACTAAACACTGAAGCTTTCTTT.

This chain uses TRBV7-9 with TRBJ1-2; 10 bases map to TRBD1. Germline lookup yields CDR1 SEHNR and CDR2 FQNEAQ (reference sequence). The CDR3 loop spans 16 amino acids. V shed 5 bases, J shed 6 bases, and the junction held 12 bases outside the gene matches. As DNA, the CDR3 is TGTGCCAGCAGCCCTCCCCTGACAGGGGGCGCAAATGGCTACACCTTC. Its protein product is CASSPPLTGGANGYTF.

The chain carries TRBV2 and TRBJ1-5, with TRBD1 identical over 10 bases. The CDR3 sequence is 14 residues long. Germline V gene data show CDR1 as SNHLY and CDR2 as FYNNEI. V lost 6 bases, J lost 5 bases, and 4 bases stayed unmatched. Here the CDR3 DNA reads TGTGCCAGCAGCCGACAGGGGGCGGATCAGCCCCAGCATTTT. It encodes CASSRQGADQPQHF.

This chain connects TRBV29-1 to TRBJ2-2; possible D gene TRBD1, 6 bases. The CDR3 is 14 amino acids. Germline CDR1 and CDR2: SQVTM and ANQGSEA. With 3 bases removed from V and 4 bases from J, the gap between germline ends came to 12 bases. CDR3 in DNA: TGCAGCGTTGAGCGGCAAGGGGGCACCGGGGAGCTGTTTTTT. Protein product: CSVERQGGTGELFF.

The table lists this clone with a few counts. The rearrangement links TRBV2 to TRBJ1-3, with D uncertain. CDR1 is SNHLY, CDR2 FYNNEI, per germline. V lost 4 bases, J lost 7 bases, and 8 bases lay in between. This CDR3 contains 12 residues. CDR3 bases: TGTGCCAGCAGTGGACAAGGCAACACCATATATTTT. Translation gives CASSGQGNTIYF.

This clone has a single count. The germline gene is not matched at one end of the junction; a read error may be the cause. The rearrangement joins TRBV7-9 to TRBJ2-1; tentatively, D is TRBD1 (6 bases). The V gene's germline CDR1 is SEHNR and CDR2 FQNEAQ (reference sequence). This CDR3 contains 12 residues. The CDR3 here is CSSRDTYNEQFF. The CDR3 coding sequence is TGTTCCAGCCGGGACACCTACAATGAGCAGTTCTTC.

J is TRBJ2-1 and V is TRBV27; possible D gene TRBD2, 5 bases. V gave up 9 bases and J gave up 1 base, with 13 bases separating them. CDR3 length equals 14 residues. Germline loops: CDR1 MNHEY, CDR2 SMNVEV (reference sequence). In DNA, the CDR3 is TGTGCCAGTTCGTCGGGAAGGTCCTACAATGAGCAGTTCTTC. Its translation is CASSSGRSYNEQFF.

The chain employs TRBV4-2 and TRBJ1-1; no definite D call. There are 16 residues in the CDR3. The germline gives CDR1 LGHNA, CDR2 YNFKEQ. V was pared by 7 bases and J by 1 base, with 19 bases between. The DNA of the CDR3 is TGTGCCAGCACCCCGAGGCAGCCAATAGAGAACACTGAAGCTTTCTTT. It yields the protein CASTPRQPIENTEAFF.

The chain links TRBV4-2 to TRBJ2-3; possibly TRBD2 for D (5 bases). Looked up from germline, CDR1 is LGHNA and CDR2 is YNFKEQ. The CDR3 is 17 amino acids. With 0 bases removed from V and 2 bases from J, the gap between germline ends came to 15 bases. In DNA form, the CDR3 reads TGTGCCAGCAGCCAAGAAGGGCCCCCGGGGAACACAGATACGCAGTATTTT. Amino acid sequence: CASSQEGPPGNTDTQYF.

V usage is TRBV6-1 and J usage is TRBJ2-2, with D perhaps matching TRBD2 (5 bases). Germline assignment: CDR1 MNHNS and CDR2 SASEGT. Trimming took off 7 bases at V and 6 bases at J, with 12 bases between the two ends. The CDR3 runs to 13 residues. The CDR3 bases are TGTGCCAGCAAGGAAGGGAGTTCCGGGGAGCTGTTTTTT. As protein: CASKEGSSGELFF.